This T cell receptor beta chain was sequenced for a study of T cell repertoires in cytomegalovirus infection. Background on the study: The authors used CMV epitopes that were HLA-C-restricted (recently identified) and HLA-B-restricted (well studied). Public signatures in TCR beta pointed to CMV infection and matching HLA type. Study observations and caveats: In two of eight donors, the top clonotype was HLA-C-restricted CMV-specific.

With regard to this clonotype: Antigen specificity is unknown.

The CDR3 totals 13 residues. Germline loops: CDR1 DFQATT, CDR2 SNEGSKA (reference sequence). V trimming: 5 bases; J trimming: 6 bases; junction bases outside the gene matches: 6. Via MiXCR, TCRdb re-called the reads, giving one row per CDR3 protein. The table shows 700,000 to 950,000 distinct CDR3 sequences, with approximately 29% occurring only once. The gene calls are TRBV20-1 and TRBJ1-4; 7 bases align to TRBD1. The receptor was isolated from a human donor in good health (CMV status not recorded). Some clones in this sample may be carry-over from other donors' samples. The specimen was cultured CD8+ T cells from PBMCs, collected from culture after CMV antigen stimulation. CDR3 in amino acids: CSAVDRLYEKLFF. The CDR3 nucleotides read TGCAGTGCTGTGGACAGGTTATATGAAAAACTGTTTTTT.